Below, 28 T cell receptor beta chains from the same sample are listed, as sequenced in a study of beta chain features in type 1 diabetes. cDNA synthesis used the whole RNA isolate, giving expressed TCRB sequences. Here immunoSEQ multiplex PCR was the method, and the copy in TCRdb shows in-frame clones only, minus some. In the table there are some 170,000 clones, 50% to 70% of which are singletons. Study-wide results and caveats: When Type 1 diabetes patients were examined, their TCRB CDR3s proved moderately but significantly shorter in all four CD4+ subsets.

For these TCRs, the target antigens are not known. The specimen sequenced was naive CD4+ T cells from blood. These receptors were collected from a man between 25 and 39 years old with type 1 diabetes.

The chain joins TRBV5-6 to TRBJ1-5, with 7 bases that match TRBD1. J lost 2 bases, V lost 0 bases, and 2 bases had no gene match. This CDR3 is built from 15 residues. Germline V gives CDR1 SGHDT, CDR2 YYEEEE. The CDR3 DNA sequence: TGTGCCAGCAGCTTGGGCACAGGGGGCAATCAGCCCCAGCATTTT. The encoded protein is CASSLGTGGNQPQHF.

The chain has TRBV29-1 and TRBJ1-3, with D perhaps TRBD1 (5 bases). Germline-derived CDR1 and CDR2 are SQVTM and ANQGSEA. V lost 4 bases and J lost 2, with 9 bases in between. The CDR3 is 13 residues long. CDR3 nucleotide sequence: TGCAGCGTTGTGGAGGGACCTGGAAACACCATATATTTT. Its translation: CSVVEGPGNTIYF.

This rearrangement joins TRBV27 to TRBJ2-7; maybe TRBD1 (6 bases). V lost 5 bases, J lost 2 bases, and 16 bases lay in between. CDR1 and CDR2 (germline): MNHEY, SMNVEV (reference sequence). This CDR3 is built from 15 residues. CDR3 bases: TGTGCCAGCAGTCAGCGGACAGATCCTACCTACGAGCAGTACTTC. This codes for CASSQRTDPTYEQYF.

The CDR3 loop is CATSRDPDRGDTQYF. As DNA, the CDR3 is TGTGCCACCAGCAGAGATCCAGACAGGGGGGATACGCAGTATTTT. V gene TRBV15 combines with J gene TRBJ2-3; 9 nucleotides line up with TRBD1. The CDR3 consists of 15 residues. With V trimmed by 0 bases and J by 6 bases, 4 bases remained unmatched. CDR1 is LNHNV, CDR2 YYDKDF, per germline (reference sequence).

This chain connects TRBV20-1 to TRBJ2-3, with D maybe TRBD2 (5 bases). Germline assignment: CDR1 DFQATT and CDR2 SNEGSKA (reference sequence). Trimming left V 6 bases short and J 6 bases short, with 10 bases between. The length of the CDR3 is 11 residues. In nucleotides, the CDR3 is TGCAGTGCGAGGGAGCCCGATACGCAGTATTTT. Amino acids: CSAREPDTQYF.

The chain couples TRBV7-9 to TRBJ2-4; either TRBD1 or TRBD2 may supply D (5 bases each). Trimming removed 5 bases from V and 6 bases from J, with 14 bases in between. CDR3 length: 14 amino acids. Germline loops: CDR1 SEHNR, CDR2 FQNEAQ (reference sequence). The CDR3 reads CASSRDPALNIQYF. The CDR3 DNA follows: TGTGCCAGCAGCCGGGACCCGGCCTTAAACATTCAGTACTTC.

This clone was seen more than once but under ten times. The V call is TRBV29-1, the J call TRBJ2-3; TRBD2 agrees at 9 bases. The CDR3 sequence is 15 residues long. CDR1 is SQVTM, CDR2 ANQGSEA, per germline. Germline trimming cut 4 bases from V and 1 base from J; bases unmatched to any gene: 6. The CDR3 DNA is TGCAGCGTTGTTCAGGCTAGCGGGGGCACAGATACGCAGTATTTT. Translation: CSVVQASGGTDTQYF.

The chain links TRBV29-1 to TRBJ2-1, with a possible D match to TRBD2 (5 bases). This CDR3 is 13 amino acids long. V shed 4 bases and J shed 10 bases, with 17 bases lying between them. In germline, CDR1 is SQVTM, CDR2 ANQGSEA. CDR3 sequence (DNA): TGCAGCGTTGCGCCTAGAGAGGGTAGGGAGCAGTTCTTC. This encodes CSVAPREGREQFF.

The CDR3 DNA follows: TGTGCCAGCAGTCAATACAGGGGCAGCAATCAGCCCCAGCATTTT. Translating gives CASSQYRGSNQPQHF. The rearrangement joins TRBV28 to TRBJ1-5; 7 bases are a match to TRBD1. Germline-derived CDR1 and CDR2 are MDHEN and SYDVKM. The CDR3 is 15 amino acids. V was pared by 5 bases and J by 1 base, with 5 bases of the junction left unmatched.

The chain has TRBV13 and TRBJ2-3; D is ambiguous. The CDR3 spans 13 residues. Germline-derived CDR1 and CDR2 are PRHDT and FYEKMQ (reference sequence). Trimming stripped 5 bases from V and 6 bases from J, with 12 bases between. For the CDR3, the DNA is TGTGCCAGCAGCCCGTATGGCAAGGATACGCAGTATTTT. This encodes CASSPYGKDTQYF.

This CDR3 reads CASSIPGPGANVLTF. The CDR3 DNA is TGTGCCAGCAGTATCCCAGGGCCTGGGGCCAACGTCCTGACTTTC. The chain carries TRBV28 and TRBJ2-6, with D perhaps TRBD1 (5 bases). The ends were cut back, 5 bases at V and 2 bases at J, with 10 bases in the middle. The CDR3 sequence is 15 residues long. Germline-derived CDR1 and CDR2 are MDHEN and SYDVKM.

The V call is TRBV14, the J call TRBJ1-4; 11 positions match TRBD1. Germline lookup yields CDR1 SGHDN and CDR2 FVKESK. Germline trimming cut 4 bases from V and 6 bases from J; bases unmatched to any gene: 7. CDR3 size: 16 residues. The CDR3, as DNA: TGTGCCAGCAGCCTTCGGACAGGGGGCACTGATGAAAAACTGTTTTTT. Residues: CASSLRTGGTDEKLFF.

The chain is built from TRBV30 and TRBJ1-6; D is ambiguous. The V end was cut by 2 bases, the J end by 4 bases, with 6 bases between. The CDR3 consists of 13 residues. Germline CDR1 and CDR2: GTSNPN and SVGIG (reference sequence). CDR3 protein: CAWSRGYNSPLHF. The DNA of the CDR3 is TGTGCCTGGAGTCGAGGTTATAATTCACCCCTCCACTTT.

This clone was seen once. This chain uses TRBV30 with TRBJ1-2; 7 bases align to TRBD1. The germline V gene encodes CDR1 GTSNPN and CDR2 SVGIG (reference sequence). Losses at the gene ends were 2 bases for V and 1 base for J; bases not matched to a gene: 4. The CDR3 contains 14 residues. DNA of the CDR3: TGTGCCTGGAGTCCCGGGACAGTTAACTATGGCTACACCTTC. The encoded protein is CAWSPGTVNYGYTF.

Note on this clone: A junction end diverges from the germline sequence, so it may reflect a read error. The chain uses TRBV30 and TRBJ1-1, with TRBD1 identical over 8 bases. Germline V gives CDR1 GTSNPN, CDR2 SVGIG (reference sequence). The CDR3 extends over 11 amino acids. CDR3: CAWSGSRGRLF. CDR3 nucleotide sequence: TGTGCCTGGAGTGGTTCCAGGGGGCGGCTCTTT.

Of note for this clone: Other DNA sequences from this sample encode an identical CDR3 as well. The V call is TRBV7-9, the J call TRBJ2-3; D perhaps matches TRBD2 (6 bases). The CDR3 consists of 13 residues. Trimming shortened V by 5 bases and J by 4 bases, and 10 bases separated the two germline ends. The germline V gene encodes CDR1 SEHNR and CDR2 FQNEAQ (reference sequence). CDR3 nucleotide sequence: TGTGCCAGCAGCCCCTCGGGGGCAGATACGCAGTATTTT. It specifies CASSPSGADTQYF. The complete variable domain, with remaining parts taken from reference TRBV7-9 and TRBJ2-3, reads DTGVSQNPRHKITKRGQNVTFRCDPISEHNRLYWYRQTLGQGPEFLTYFQNEAQLEKSRLLSDRFSAERPKGSFSTLEIQRTEQGDSAMYLCASSPSGADTQYFGPGTRLTVL.

The rearrangement joins TRBV2 to TRBJ1-5; D remains ambiguous. V lost 7 bases and J 3 bases, leaving 10 bases between the germline ends. The germline V gene has CDR1 SNHLY and CDR2 FYNNEI. The CDR3 is 13 residues long. The CDR3 region is CASTPGLNQPQHF. CDR3 in DNA: TGTGCCAGCACCCCGGGCCTCAATCAGCCCCAGCATTTT. Complete variable domain (other parts from reference TRBV2 and TRBJ1-5): EPEVTQTPSHQVTQMGQEVILRCVPISNHLYFYWYRQILGQKVEFLVSFYNNEISEKSEIFDDQFSVERPDGSNFTLKIRSTKLEDSAMYFCASTPGLNQPQHFGDGTRLSIL.

This chain joins TRBV30 and TRBJ2-1, with 10 bases that match TRBD2. Germline loops: CDR1 GTSNPN, CDR2 SVGIG (reference sequence). This CDR3 is built from 15 residues. With 5 bases clipped from V and 8 bases from J, the junction kept 12 bases outside the gene matches. The DNA for the CDR3 is TGTGCCTGGCGAATCGGACTAGCGGCCAGGGATGAGCAGTTCTTC. Residues: CAWRIGLAARDEQFF.

This clone showed up just a few times. This chain uses TRBV7-2 with TRBJ2-2; D gene uncertain. Germline assignment: CDR1 SGHTA and CDR2 FQGNSA. The CDR3 extends over 15 amino acids. Trimming stripped 0 bases from V and 4 bases from J, with 9 bases between. The CDR3 DNA is TGTGCCAGCAGCTTAGCGCATCGCAGCACCGGGGAGCTGTTTTTT. Translated: CASSLAHRSTGELFF.

The chain has TRBV28 and TRBJ1-1; no clear D. The CDR3 consists of 14 residues. Deletions cut 2 bases from V and 1 base from J, with 8 bases between. Germline V gives CDR1 MDHEN, CDR2 SYDVKM. The CDR3 sequence: CASSLLGRNTEAFF. The DNA of the CDR3 is TGTGCCAGCAGTTTACTGGGCCGGAACACTGAAGCTTTCTTT.

The chain is built from TRBV9 and TRBJ2-6; D might be TRBD1 (6 bases). Trimming pared 2 bases from V and 0 bases from J, leaving 18 bases between. The CDR3 consists of 19 residues. The V gene's germline CDR1 is SGDLS and CDR2 YYNGEE. The CDR3 spells CASSVKPGQLFSGANVLTF. CDR3 bases: TGTGCCAGCAGCGTTAAACCGGGACAATTGTTCTCTGGGGCCAACGTCCTGACTTTC.

This clone was observed a single time. The chain's CDR3 is CASSPSGARETQYF. In nucleotides, the CDR3 is TGTGCCAGCAGCCCCTCGGGGGCGCGAGAGACCCAGTACTTC. This sequence joins TRBV7-9 and TRBJ2-5; TRBD1 or TRBD2 may be the D gene (6 bases each). V was shortened by 5 bases and J by 4 bases, with 14 bases between the two germline ends. The CDR3 has 14 residues. Germline V lookup: CDR1 SEHNR, CDR2 FQNEAQ (reference sequence).

The V call is TRBV19, the J call TRBJ2-7; TRBD2 aligns across 7 bases. The CDR3 spans 14 residues. Germline V gives CDR1 LNHDA, CDR2 SQIVND (reference sequence). The V gene end was trimmed by 3 bases and the J gene end by 0 bases; junction bases not matched to a gene: 2. CDR3 loop: CASSIRDYSYEQYF. The CDR3 DNA sequence: TGTGCCAGTAGTATCCGGGACTACTCCTACGAGCAGTACTTC.

The CDR3 nucleotides are TGTGCCAGCAGCTTAGGGTGGGGCACAGATACGCAGTATTTT. It translates to CASSLGWGTDTQYF. This sequence joins TRBV7-2 and TRBJ2-3; D unresolved. Germline-derived CDR1 and CDR2 are SGHTA and FQGNSA. The V end lost 1 base, the J end lost 1 base, and 6 bases lay between the germline ends. This CDR3 comprises 14 residues.

This clone was detected once. The chain uses TRBV7-8 and TRBJ2-5, with D possibly matching TRBD2 (6 bases). The V end lost 5 bases, the J end lost 1 base, and 8 bases lay between the germline ends. Germline V lookup: CDR1 SGHVS, CDR2 FQNEAQ. The CDR3 length is 13 residues. CDR3 amino acids: CASSLGGQETQYF. DNA for the CDR3: TGTGCCAGCAGCCTCGGGGGCCAAGAGACCCAGTACTTC.

J is TRBJ1-3 and V is TRBV30; 7 nucleotides align to TRBD1. Trimming cost V 5 bases and J 2 bases; bases outside gene matches: 3. This CDR3 contains 13 residues. Germline assignment: CDR1 GTSNPN and CDR2 SVGIG (reference sequence). CDR3 amino acids: CAWARGPGNTIYF. For the CDR3, the DNA is TGTGCCTGGGCAAGGGGGCCTGGAAACACCATATATTTT.

The chain combines TRBV7-2 with TRBJ2-5, with TRBD1 matching over 8 bases. This CDR3 contains 14 residues. V lost 5 bases, J lost 7 bases, and 9 bases stayed unmatched. CDR1 and CDR2 from the germline V gene are SGHTA and FQGNSA. The CDR3 loop is CASSPGQGPRTQYF. CDR3 bases: TGTGCCAGCAGCCCCGGACAGGGCCCTAGGACCCAGTACTTC.

The V gene is TRBV15, the J gene TRBJ2-5; the D gene is possibly TRBD2 (5 bases). Germline V CDR1 and CDR2: LNHNV, YYDKDF (reference sequence). This CDR3 comprises 13 residues. With 1 base removed from V and 5 bases from J, the gap between germline ends came to 8 bases. The CDR3 nucleotides are TGTGCCACCAGCAGAGGCCTAGCCGAGACCCAGTACTTC. Its protein is CATSRGLAETQYF.